Sequencing of this T cell receptor beta chain was carried out in a study of blood T cell repertoires in COVID-19. The CDR3 has 13 residues. Germline trimming cut 3 bases from V and 6 bases from J; bases unmatched to any gene: 3. In germline, CDR1 is LNHNV, CDR2 YYDKDF (reference sequence). Using immunoSEQ multiplex PCR, the repertoire was profiled, and TCRdb retains in-frame clones only, with some absent. The sample shows under 75,000 clones, about four fifths of them seen only once. In this sample, this clone turned up a few times. Sequenced sample: peripheral blood. The rearrangement uses TRBV15 and TRBJ1-2; TRBD1 matches 8 bases. The sequence was collected from a woman aged 80 or over with active or convalescent COVID-19. The CDR3 sequence: CATSSGTGNGYTF. For the CDR3, the DNA is TGTGCCACCAGCAGTGGGACAGGTAATGGCTACACCTTC. The full variable domain, in which reference TRBV15 and TRBJ1-2 provide the parts outside the CDR3, is DAMVIQNPRYQVTQFGKPVTLSCSQTLNHNVMYWYQQKSSQAPKLLFHYYDKDFNNEADTPDNFQSRRPNTSFCFLDIRSPGLGDTAMYLCATSSGTGNGYTFGSGTRLTVV.